Listed below are T cell receptor beta chains from one sample, sequenced in a study of human T cells and chemical hapten exposure. TCRdb reanalysed the reads using MiXCR and keeps one entry per CDR3 protein. The sample consists of about 120,000 distinct CDR3 sequences, around 9% of them appearing once. The sample consisted of whole blood. All receptors derive from a human donor in good health. Some clones in this sample may be carry-over from other donors' samples. Both conserved end residues are trimmed from each CDR3. The D gene is left open where the match is weak. Clone size is stated in some rows and not others, as once, few, many or a class when expanded.

D gene,V gene,clone size,CDR3 protein
.,TRBV3-1,many,ASSQGPGELF
.,TRBV11-2,.,ASSSFEGGATNEKLF
.,TRBV7-9,few,ASSLVWSGTGELF
.,TRBV7-9,.,ASSASDRSEETQY
TRBD1,TRBV20-1,many,SAILDRGKTQY
.,TRBV3-1,.,ASSQDAGSREKLF
.,TRBV27,many,ASSSLSGSREQY
TRBD1,TRBV4-3,many,ASSPRQGSRDQPQH
.,TRBV11-1,.,ASSLDVTGTEAF
.,TRBV20-1,many,RGGGGDTSEAF
.,TRBV20-1,.,SARGRGSTDTQY
.,TRBV10-1,many,ASSRDGNTEAF
TRBD1,TRBV7-2,.,ASSLESTGADYGYT
.,TRBV27,once,ASSHYRQAGLYEQY
.,TRBV6-2/TRBV6-3,.,ASSYTGRTEAF
.,TRBV7-2,.,ASRLGRNNEKLF
.,TRBV27,few,ASRPTDVRSTYNEQF
.,TRBV28,.,ASSSRTDYGYT
TRBD2,TRBV7-7,.,ASSSSPSGSGTDTQY
TRBD1,TRBV11-3,many,ASSHGTGGYNEQF
TRBD1,TRBV6-2/TRBV6-3,few,ASSSAPRQGEYEQY
.,TRBV27,medium-sized,ASSSPGVGTEAF
TRBD2,TRBV6-5,many,ASSYGLAAAYEQY
TRBD1,TRBV7-2,many,ASPRWTGDGYT
.,TRBV12-3/TRBV12-4,.,ASSPTEVSYNEQF
TRBD2,TRBV10-2,many,ASSESLAGGPDTQY
TRBD2,TRBV29-1,many,SVLTSGESYEQY
.,TRBV29-1,.,SVPAGGVDEQY
TRBD1,TRBV18,many,ASSGWGQSYGYT
TRBD1,TRBV27,.,ASSSRTGEREKLF
TRBD1,TRBV13,few,ASSSRDRGNYEQY
.,TRBV21-1,few,ASSKFDRQETQY
.,TRBV6-5,many,ASSVLQGSSYEQY
TRBD1,TRBV6-5,many,ASSRGQGYGYT
.,TRBV11-2,few,ASSLRGWGVETQY
TRBD1,TRBV4-1,many,ASSRLQGESNQPQH
.,TRBV19,.,ASSFRTQATNEKLF
.,TRBV14,.,ASSQEGGGVWQF
.,TRBV3-1,many,ASSQDLSGPEETQY
TRBD2,TRBV7-2,.,ASSPGRAGTGELF
.,TRBV4-3,.,ASSQDSGEYEQY
.,TRBV14,.,ASSQDPPYNEQF
.,TRBV10-3,many,AISEEEGGPAGEQF
TRBD1,TRBV12-3/TRBV12-4,few,ASSKTDREPYEQY
.,TRBV25-1,.,ASSDPSLGFERGTDTQY
.,TRBV7-2,many,ASSLARGGVTDTQY
.,TRBV6-5,many,AARSGANYGYT